The clone carrying this T cell receptor (beta chain) turned up a few times. Antigen: not known. The data belong to a study of CD8+ T cells in alopecia areata. For the study at large: Among treated patients, oral tofacitinib was administered at 5 to 10 mg twice daily. Study-wide results and limits: With patients, TCR sharing proved less clear than in mice, a difference possibly related to HLA.

This sample's treatment: oral pan-JAK inhibitor, 5-10 mg twice daily. In each case, RNA was isolated and then reverse transcribed into cDNA as the sequencing template. Profiling relied on immunoSEQ multiplex PCR, and the TCRdb table lists in-frame clones only, not all of them. The sample lists a few hundred thousand clones, roughly two fifths occurring once. The CDR3 is 15 residues long. The V gene end was trimmed by 4 bases and the J gene end by 6 bases; junction bases not matched to a gene: 4. CDR1 SGHRS and CDR2 YFSETQ come from the germline V gene. Sequenced material: CD4+ T cells sorted from blood, taken between weeks 30 and 35, from a patient treated with tofacitinib. The sequence was obtained from a human donor with alopecia areata. This rearrangement joins TRBV5-1 to TRBJ2-1, with 13 bases matching TRBD2. CDR3 in amino acids: CASSTRLAGGNEQFF. As DNA, the CDR3 is TGCGCCAGCAGCACCAGACTAGCGGGAGGCAATGAGCAGTTCTTC.